Listed below are T cell receptor beta chains from one sample, sequenced in a study of T cell responses to AZD1222 COVID-19 vaccine. Method: immunoSEQ multiplex PCR; TCRdb's copy keeps in-frame clones and lacks some. The sample carries roughly 150,000 clones, more than 85% recorded once. Sequenced material: peripheral blood, taken on day 0 of AZD1222 vaccination. Every receptor here comes from an adult in good health. CDR3s include the opening cysteine and the closing phenylalanine or tryptophan. A D gene is named only where the DNA matches it firmly. A clone size is listed for some rows: how often the clone was seen (once, few, many), or a class if it is expanded.

size: NA
D: NA
V: TRBV6-5
J: TRBJ2-7
CDR3: CASSYAGGGGTYEQYF
DNA: TGTGCCAGCAGTTACGCCGGAGGTGGGGGTACCTACGAGCAGTACTTC

size: NA
D: NA
V: TRBV19
J: TRBJ2-3
CDR3: CASSRRLASTDTQYF
DNA: TGTGCCAGTAGTCGTCGGCTAGCTAGCACAGATACGCAGTATTTT

size: NA
D: NA
V: TRBV7-3
J: TRBJ2-3
CDR3: CASSLGVSPDTQYF
DNA: TGTGCCAGCAGCTTAGGGGTTAGCCCAGATACGCAGTATTTT

size: NA
D: TRBD1
V: TRBV28
J: TRBJ2-7
CDR3: CASSPTGATYEQYF
DNA: TGTGCCAGCAGTCCGACAGGGGCTACCTACGAGCAGTACTTC

size: NA
D: NA
V: TRBV6-2/TRBV6-3
J: TRBJ2-5
CDR3: CASSYIVLAKETQYF
DNA: TGTGCCAGCAGTTACATAGTCCTAGCCAAGGAGACCCAGTACTTC

size: NA
D: NA
V: TRBV2
J: TRBJ2-2
CDR3: CASSRDRRATGELFF
DNA: TGTGCCAGCAGTAGGGACCGACGGGCCACCGGGGAGCTGTTTTTT

size: NA
D: NA
V: TRBV2
J: TRBJ1-6
CDR3: CASSDRIYNSPLHF
DNA: TGTGCCAGCAGTGATCGCATCTATAATTCACCCCTCCACTTT

size: NA
D: TRBD1
V: TRBV3-1/TRBV3-2
J: TRBJ1-2
CDR3: CASSQGFIGTGGGYGYTF
DNA: TGTGCCAGCAGCCAAGGTTTTATAGGGACAGGGGGAGGCTATGGCTACACCTTC

size: NA
D: TRBD2
V: TRBV28
J: TRBJ2-7
CDR3: CASSGSSGGVYEQYF
DNA: TGTGCCAGCAGCGGATCTAGCGGGGGGGTCTACGAGCAGTACTTC

size: NA
D: NA
V: TRBV28
J: TRBJ2-6
CDR3: CASSFSGTGANVLTF
DNA: TGTGCCAGCAGTTTCTCGGGGACCGGGGCCAACGTCCTGACTTTC

size: NA
D: NA
V: TRBV27
J: TRBJ2-2
CDR3: CASSPLTGMNTGELFF
DNA: TGTGCCAGCAGCCCCCTCACAGGGATGAACACCGGGGAGCTGTTTTTT

size: NA
D: TRBD2
V: TRBV18
J: TRBJ2-7
CDR3: CASSPPIASGNIAYEQYF
DNA: TGTGCCAGCTCACCACCGATCGCTAGCGGGAATATCGCCTACGAGCAGTACTTC

size: NA
D: NA
V: TRBV7-9
J: TRBJ1-4
CDR3: CASSLGPQGTEEKLFF
DNA: TGTGCCAGCAGCTTAGGCCCCCAGGGTACAGAGGAAAAACTGTTTTTT

size: NA
D: NA
V: TRBV7-9
J: TRBJ1-5
CDR3: CASSKEGAQPQHF
DNA: TGTGCCAGCAGTAAAGAGGGAGCCCAGCCCCAGCATTTT

size: NA
D: NA
V: TRBV24-1
J: TRBJ1-2
CDR3: CATTSRYGYTF
DNA: TGTGCCACCACCAGCCGGTATGGCTACACCTTC

size: NA
D: NA
V: TRBV12-3/TRBV12-4
J: TRBJ1-1
CDR3: CASSPFVNTEAFF
DNA: TGTGCCAGCAGCCCCTTTGTGAACACTGAAGCTTTCTTT

size: once
D: TRBD1
V: TRBV18
J: TRBJ1-6
CDR3: CASSPTGENSPLHF
DNA: TGTGCCAGCTCACCGACAGGGGAAAATTCACCCCTCCACTTT

size: NA
D: NA
V: TRBV11-1
J: TRBJ1-1
CDR3: CASIRGTNTEAFF
DNA: TGTGCCAGCATACGGGGAACGAACACTGAAGCTTTCTTT

size: NA
D: TRBD1
V: TRBV18
J: TRBJ2-7
CDR3: CASSPGTVRYEQYF
DNA: TGTGCCAGCTCACCCGGGACAGTCCGCTACGAGCAGTACTTC

size: NA
D: NA
V: TRBV6-5
J: TRBJ1-1
CDR3: CATQRQRANTEAFF
DNA: TGTGCCACCCAGAGACAGCGAGCTAACACTGAAGCTTTCTTT

size: NA
D: NA
V: TRBV18
J: TRBJ1-2
CDR3: CASSPPPGSPGYTF
DNA: TGTGCCAGCTCACCACCCCCAGGGAGTCCTGGCTACACCTTC

size: NA
D: NA
V: TRBV5-1
J: TRBJ1-2
CDR3: CASSLVQQHGYTF
DNA: TGCGCCAGCAGCTTGGTACAACAGCATGGCTACACCTTC

size: NA
D: NA
V: TRBV4-3
J: TRBJ1-4
CDR3: CASSQVAGFNEKLFF
DNA: TGCGCCAGCAGCCAAGTTGCCGGATTTAATGAAAAACTGTTTTTT

size: once
D: NA
V: TRBV7-8
J: TRBJ1-6
CDR3: CASSLVGGGDGSSPLHF
DNA: TGTGCCAGCAGCTTAGTAGGTGGTGGGGACGGGAGTTCACCCCTCCACTTT

size: NA
D: NA
V: TRBV30
J: TRBJ1-2
CDR3: CAWSVGGYGYTF
DNA: TGTGCCTGGAGTGTTGGGGGCTATGGCTACACCTTC

size: NA
D: TRBD2
V: TRBV6-5
J: TRBJ2-2
CDR3: CASKPTSGTTGELFF
DNA: TGTGCCAGCAAACCGACTAGCGGGACGACCGGGGAGCTGTTTTTT

size: NA
D: TRBD2
V: TRBV18
J: TRBJ2-1
CDR3: CASSASSGRSGNEQFF
DNA: TGTGCCAGCTCAGCGAGTAGCGGGAGATCGGGGAATGAGCAGTTCTTC

size: NA
D: NA
V: TRBV5-1
J: TRBJ2-1
CDR3: CASSLARSSGAEYNEQFF
DNA: TGCGCCAGCAGCTTGGCGAGGTCGTCGGGGGCGGAGTACAATGAGCAGTTCTTC

size: NA
D: NA
V: TRBV12-3/TRBV12-4
J: TRBJ2-5
CDR3: CASSSQETQYF
DNA: TGTGCCAGCAGCTCACAAGAGACCCAGTACTTC

size: NA
D: TRBD1
V: TRBV7-2
J: TRBJ1-1
CDR3: CASSLYQGAGAEAFF
DNA: TGTGCCAGCAGCTTATATCAGGGGGCAGGGGCTGAAGCTTTCTTT

size: NA
D: NA
V: TRBV11-2
J: TRBJ2-1
CDR3: CASSWDPLSYNEQFF
DNA: TGTGCCAGCAGCTGGGACCCCCTTTCCTACAATGAGCAGTTCTTC

size: NA
D: NA
V: TRBV20-1
J: TRBJ1-1
CDR3: CSASSQGGREAFF
DNA: TGCAGTGCTAGTTCCCAGGGTGGTCGAGAAGCTTTCTTT

size: NA
D: TRBD1
V: TRBV6-5
J: TRBJ1-2
CDR3: CASTTGTGDGYTF
DNA: TGTGCCAGCACCACAGGGACAGGGGATGGCTACACCTTC

size: NA
D: NA
V: TRBV18
J: TRBJ1-5
CDR3: CASSPPERGPNQPQHF
DNA: TGTGCCAGCTCACCACCGGAGAGGGGCCCTAATCAGCCCCAGCATTTT

size: NA
D: TRBD1
V: TRBV30
J: TRBJ1-1
CDR3: CAWKDRGRMNTEAFF
DNA: TGTGCCTGGAAAGACAGGGGGCGGATGAACACTGAAGCTTTCTTT

size: NA
D: TRBD1
V: TRBV30
J: TRBJ1-6
CDR3: CAWSRQGEGYNSPLHF
DNA: TGTGCCTGGAGTCGACAGGGAGAGGGCTATAATTCACCCCTCCACTTT

size: once
D: NA
V: TRBV6-2/TRBV6-3
J: TRBJ1-2
CDR3: CASSKWGGNYGYTF
DNA: TGTGCCAGCAGTAAATGGGGGGGAAACTATGGCTACACCTTC

size: NA
D: NA
V: TRBV4-1
J: TRBJ2-7
CDR3: CASSQEDRGYEQYF
DNA: TGCGCCAGCAGCCAAGAAGATAGGGGCTACGAGCAGTACTTC

size: NA
D: NA
V: TRBV3-1/TRBV3-2
J: TRBJ2-7
CDR3: CASSQDLLGGQYF
DNA: TGTGCCAGCAGCCAGGATCTATTGGGTGGGCAGTACTTC

size: NA
D: NA
V: TRBV5-4
J: TRBJ2-1
CDR3: CASSFGTTYNEQFF
DNA: TGTGCCAGCAGCTTCGGGACAACCTACAATGAGCAGTTCTTC

size: NA
D: TRBD2
V: TRBV3-1/TRBV3-2
J: TRBJ2-7
CDR3: CASSPLSGSTYEQYF
DNA: TGTGCCAGCAGCCCACTTAGCGGGAGTACCTACGAGCAGTACTTC

size: NA
D: NA
V: TRBV1
J: TRBJ1-5
CDR3: CTSSRLGKGLYDQPQHF
DNA: TGCACCAGCAGCCGACTCGGAAAGGGACTATATGATCAGCCCCAGCATTTT

size: NA
D: TRBD1
V: TRBV5-1
J: TRBJ2-7
CDR3: CASSTGQGPNEQYF
DNA: TGCGCCAGCAGCACAGGACAGGGCCCCAACGAGCAGTACTTC

size: NA
D: NA
V: TRBV18
J: TRBJ2-7
CDR3: CASSGLESYEQYF
DNA: TGTGCCAGCTCCGGCCTCGAATCCTACGAGCAGTACTTC

size: NA
D: NA
V: TRBV19
J: TRBJ2-3
CDR3: CASSVTSFSGWGTDTQYF
DNA: TGTGCCAGTAGTGTGACCAGTTTCAGTGGTTGGGGCACAGATACGCAGTATTTT

size: NA
D: NA
V: TRBV19
J: TRBJ2-1
CDR3: CASSTRPSLVSSYNEQFF
DNA: TGTGCCAGTAGTACCCGCCCGTCTCTCGTAAGCTCCTACAATGAGCAGTTCTTC